Below are 23 T cell receptor beta chains sequenced from a single sample in a study of regulatory T cells in long-lasting Graves disease. According to the study, TCR beta libraries were built with iRepertoire HTBI primers and CDR3-region Arm-PCR. TCRdb reprocessed the multiplex PCR reads via MiXCR and lists one record per CDR3 protein. Of 400,000 to 600,000 distinct CDR3 sequences in the sample, about 22% are singletons; the top ten hold roughly 7%. The time point was: persistent/refractory GD, antithyroid drugs over 5 years with positive TRAb. Construction of the TCR library relied on RNA isolated from PBMCs. The sequenced sample was peripheral blood mononuclear cells (PBMCs), obtained when the disease was refractory, from a patient treated with antithyroid drugs. The receptors stem from a female donor with Graves disease.

Points on this clonotype: A much larger clone is a single base away; this may be a read error. This sequence joins TRBV11-2 and TRBJ2-2, with no clear D. The CDR3 length is 14 residues. Germline V gene sequence: CDR1 SGHAT, CDR2 FQNNGV. V was shortened by 4 bases and J by 3 bases, with 9 bases between the two germline ends. CDR3 coding DNA: TGTGCCAGCAGCTCTCATACATACACCGGGGAGCTGTTTTTT. Protein: CASSSHTYTGELFF.

This clonotype has a handful of counts. This chain links TRBV5-1 with TRBJ1-1; 10 bases align to TRBD1. CDR3 length equals 17 residues. V was pared by 1 base and J by 0 bases, with 6 bases of the junction left unmatched. Looked up from germline, CDR1 is SGHRS and CDR2 is YFSETQ. In DNA, the CDR3 is TGCGCCAGCAGCTTGTTTGGGACAGGGGACCTGAACACTGAAGCTTTCTTT. The encoded protein is CASSLFGTGDLNTEAFF.

The chain joins TRBV20-1 to TRBJ1-2, with TRBD1 as a possible D gene (5 bases). V was cut by 0 bases and J by 1 base, with 9 bases left in between. CDR1 DFQATT and CDR2 SNEGSKA come from the germline V gene (reference sequence). CDR3 length: 14 amino acids. CDR3 region: CSARDRDGNYGYTF. The DNA of the CDR3 is TGCAGTGCTAGAGATCGGGACGGTAACTATGGCTACACCTTC.

This clonotype has a handful of counts. V and J are TRBV19 and TRBJ1-5, with 9 nucleotides matching TRBD1. V shed 6 bases, J shed 9 bases, and the junction held 9 bases outside the gene matches. Germline CDR1 LNHDA, CDR2 SQIVND (reference sequence). This CDR3 region has 14 residues. CDR3 in amino acids: CASRMDRGIGPQHF. Written as DNA, the CDR3 is TGTGCCAGTAGGATGGACAGGGGCATAGGGCCCCAGCATTTT.

Only a few counts were recorded for this clonotype. This chain links TRBV6-5 with TRBJ1-5; D is unclear. Germline V gene lookup returns CDR1 MNHEY and CDR2 SVGAGI. The V and J ends lost 2 bases and 6 bases respectively, with 8 bases between them. CDR3 length: 13 residues. The CDR3 nucleotides read TGTGCCAGCAGTTACGGGGAACTTCAGCCCCAGCATTTT. It codes for CASSYGELQPQHF.

The CDR3 reads CSARSHTGSGANVLTF. The CDR3, as DNA: TGCAGTGCTAGATCCCACACGGGAAGTGGGGCCAACGTCCTGACTTTC. V gene TRBV20-1 combines with J gene TRBJ2-6; TRBD2 might be the D (5 bases). Per the germline V gene, CDR1 is DFQATT and CDR2 is SNEGSKA (reference sequence). The length of the CDR3 is 16 residues. V lost 2 bases, J lost 3 bases, and 14 bases lay in between.

V gene TRBV19 combines with J gene TRBJ2-5, with TRBD2 identical over 8 bases. Per germline, CDR1 LNHDA and CDR2 SQIVND (reference sequence). CDR3 length: 13 residues. V shed 6 bases and J 4 bases; nucleotides not matched to a gene: 4. CDR3 region: CASRRLASETQYF. The CDR3 DNA follows: TGTGCCAGTAGGAGACTAGCGTCAGAGACCCAGTACTTC.

This clonotype was observed a handful of times. V and J are TRBV5-1 and TRBJ2-7; TRBD1 agrees at 9 bases. V lost 2 bases, J lost 2 bases, and 8 bases stayed unmatched. Germline lookup yields CDR1 SGHRS and CDR2 YFSETQ. The CDR3 length is 16 residues. DNA for the CDR3: TGCGCCAGCAGCTTTTCTAGGGACAGGGCACCCTACGAGCAGTACTTC. This sequence encodes CASSFSRDRAPYEQYF. Combining the CDR3 with reference TRBV5-1 and TRBJ2-7 gives the whole variable domain KAGVTQTPRYLIKTRGQQVTLSCSPISGHRSVSWYQQTPGQGLQFLFEYFSETQRNKGNFPGRFSGRQFSNSRSEMNVSTLELGDSALYLCASSFSRDRAPYEQYFGPGTRLTVT.

The CDR3 DNA follows: TGTGCCATCCTCGACAGTAGCTCCTACGAGCAGTACTTC. Its translation: CAILDSSSYEQYF. The chain combines TRBV10-3 with TRBJ2-7, with D possibly matching TRBD1 (5 bases). The CDR3 runs 13 residues. Between the trimmed V and J ends, which lost 8 bases and 0 bases, there was a span of 11 bases. CDR1 and CDR2 (germline): ENHRY, SYGVKD.

This clonotype has ten or more counts. The rearrangement links TRBV27 to TRBJ1-5; D gene unclear. This CDR3 is 13 amino acids long. CDR1 is MNHEY and CDR2 is SMNVEV in the germline V gene (reference sequence). V was clipped by 8 bases and J by 2 bases, with 10 bases between them. Written as DNA, the CDR3 is TGTGCCAGCGGGTCTCAGGGCAATCAGCCCCAGCATTTT. Protein: CASGSQGNQPQHF.

This clonotype was recorded at least ten times. In DNA, the CDR3 is TGTGCCAGCAGCCTCTCCCCCCAGGGTTCTCGAGCCAAAAACATTCAGTACTTC. It is translated as CASSLSPQGSRAKNIQYF. The genes are TRBV11-2 and TRBJ2-4; TRBD1 might be the D (5 bases). V lost 5 bases to trimming and J lost 0 bases, with 20 bases between them. The CDR3 loop spans 18 amino acids. Germline CDR1 reads SGHAT; CDR2 reads FQNNGV.

This clonotype was counted ten times or more. The chain is built from TRBV7-9 and TRBJ1-2; the D is unclear. The CDR3 extends over 15 amino acids. Germline V gene lookup returns CDR1 SEHNR and CDR2 FQNEAQ (reference sequence). Trimming cost V 3 bases and J 4 bases, with 15 bases left between them. The CDR3 loop reads CASSLGGIRAYGYTF. The DNA for the CDR3 is TGTGCCAGCAGCTTGGGAGGTATTCGCGCCTATGGCTACACCTTC.

This clonotype was seen many times. The chain has TRBV30 and TRBJ1-1, with a tentative D call TRBD1 (5 bases). The CDR3 is made up of 12 amino acids. Germline lookup yields CDR1 GTSNPN and CDR2 SVGIG (reference sequence). Trimming removed 8 bases from V and 0 bases from J, with 10 bases in between. In nucleotides, the CDR3 is TGTGCCCAGGGTCAGATGAACACTGAAGCTTTCTTT. As protein: CAQGQMNTEAFF.

At least ten counts were recorded for this clonotype. The V call is TRBV27, the J call TRBJ1-5; unclear D gene. V lost 5 bases and J 6 bases, leaving 17 bases between the germline ends. Looked up from germline, CDR1 is MNHEY and CDR2 is SMNVEV (reference sequence). This CDR3 spans 15 amino acids. The CDR3 nucleotides are TGTGCCAGCAGTCCCCTAAACCTAGGGAGTCAGCCCCAGCATTTT. Encoded protein: CASSPLNLGSQPQHF.

This clonotype was counted between two and nine times. This rearrangement joins TRBV2 to TRBJ2-3, with D possibly being TRBD1 (8 bases). The V and J ends lost 7 bases and 1 base respectively, with 15 bases between them. CDR1 and CDR2 (germline): SNHLY, FYNNEI. This CDR3 contains 15 residues. The DNA of the CDR3 is TGTGCCAGCACCTCACAGGGGGGGGGCACAGATACGCAGTATTTT. This encodes CASTSQGGGTDTQYF.

The sample holds many counts of this clonotype. V usage is TRBV28 and J usage is TRBJ2-5; 9 bases agree with TRBD2. The CDR3 runs 16 residues. V lost 5 bases to trimming and J lost 5 bases; unmatched junction nucleotides: 12. Germline loops: CDR1 MDHEN, CDR2 SYDVKM. CDR3 residues: CASSPRGSGGRETQYF. CDR3 coding DNA: TGTGCCAGCAGTCCGCGAGGTAGCGGGGGTCGGGAGACCCAGTACTTC.

This clonotype was seen at least ten times. One end of the junction is discordant with germline, which a read error may explain. This rearrangement joins TRBV11-2 to TRBJ2-7; 13 bases agree with TRBD2. The CDR3 loop spans 16 amino acids. Germline values: CDR1 SGHAT, CDR2 FQNNGV. CDR3 sequence reads: CASSARTSGRAYEQYF. The CDR3 DNA reads as TGTGCCAGCAGCGCCCGAACTAGCGGGAGGGCCTATGAGCAGTACTTC.

The rearrangement joins TRBV9 to TRBJ1-5; D is undetermined. Looked up from germline, CDR1 is SGDLS and CDR2 is YYNGEE. V lost 3 bases and J 1 base, leaving 11 bases between the germline ends. The CDR3 runs 15 residues. The CDR3 spells CASSAYPDSNQPQHF. The CDR3, as DNA: TGTGCCAGCAGCGCCTACCCGGACAGCAATCAGCCCCAGCATTTT.

V is TRBV6-1 and J is TRBJ1-3; D remains ambiguous. Between the trimmed V and J ends, which lost 6 bases and 0 bases, there was a span of 18 bases. The CDR3 sequence is 17 residues long. CDR1 is MNHNS, CDR2 SASEGT, per germline. CDR3 protein: CASSSQLTDYSGNTIYF. As DNA, the CDR3 is TGTGCCAGCAGCTCTCAACTGACGGATTACTCTGGAAACACCATATATTTT.

The sample holds one count of this clonotype. V and J are TRBV6-1 and TRBJ2-1; D is ambiguous. The germline V gene has CDR1 MNHNS and CDR2 SASEGT. There are 14 residues in the CDR3. V dropped 6 bases and J dropped 4 bases, with 13 bases sitting between them. CDR3 DNA: TGTGCCAGCAGCCCTCTCGACGGGTACAATGAGCAGTTCTTC. As protein: CASSPLDGYNEQFF.

V gene TRBV9 combines with J gene TRBJ2-2; 7 bases match TRBD1. The germline V gene has CDR1 SGDLS and CDR2 YYNGEE. The CDR3 runs 17 residues. The V gene end was trimmed by 0 bases and the J gene end by 1 base; junction bases not matched to a gene: 6. CDR3 loop: CASSVAETGRNTGELFF. CDR3 nucleotide sequence: TGTGCCAGCAGCGTAGCCGAGACAGGGAGGAACACCGGGGAGCTGTTTTTT.

This clonotype appeared once. The chain has TRBV20-1 and TRBJ1-2, with D possibly matching TRBD1 (5 bases). Germline V gives CDR1 DFQATT, CDR2 SNEGSKA (reference sequence). Trimming shortened V by 6 bases and J by 8 bases, and 16 bases separated the two germline ends. This CDR3 comprises 12 residues. The CDR3 spells CSAGGPLGGYTF. The CDR3, as DNA: TGCAGTGCCGGGGGACCCCTGGGAGGCTACACCTTC.

The chain uses TRBV7-3 and TRBJ1-2; no reliable D call. V dropped 5 bases and J dropped 4 bases, with 11 bases sitting between them. CDR1 SGHTA and CDR2 FQGTGA come from the germline V gene. CDR3 length: 13 amino acids. CDR3 DNA: TGTGCCAGCAGCCGACGGACCGTCTATGGCTACACCTTC. Protein product: CASSRRTVYGYTF.